This T cell receptor beta chain came from a study of immune evolution from preneoplasia to lung adenocarcinoma (dated by TCRdb to the early 2020s). At the level of the whole study: HLA loss of heterozygosity was observed in roughly 6.6%, 14% and 36% of AIS, MIA and ADC lesions, respectively, and was not observed in any AAH lesions. POLYSOLVER was used to infer Class I HLA alleles from exome data, and LOHHLA was used to detect allele-specific HLA loss. The TCR sequencing data were obtained from 45 to 55 patients. The sample size depended on which specimens were available, not on a prior power calculation. The immune data were integrated with whole exome sequencing and methylation data from the same cohort of nodules. The study profiled immune contexture across lung adenocarcinoma precursors and invasive adenocarcinoma using immune gene expression, TCR sequencing and multiplex immunofluorescence. The overall cohort was made up of fewer than 70 patients with pulmonary nodules who had surgical resection. Resected precursor lesions (AAH, AIS, MIA) and invasive adenocarcinomas were each compared against paired morphologically normal lung tissue. The study reported that fewer than 120 samples were used for TCR sequencing.

CDR1 and CDR2 are drawn from the germline V gene: MGHRA, YSYEKL. The CDR3 runs 14 amino acids, cysteine and phenylalanine included. The CDR3 DNA has 42 bases and is translated from base 1. Trimming removed 5 bases from V and 4 bases from J; the gene matches leave 4 bases unexplained. TCR beta CDR3 regions were sequenced from DNA using the immunoSEQ hsTCRbeta Kit. In the paper's pipeline: The ImmunoSEQ Analyzer was used to analyse the TCR sequencing data. T cell clonality was defined as 1 minus Pielou's evenness computed on productive rearrangements. To measure T cell diversity, the inverse Simpson index was applied to productive templates. T cell density was expressed as TCR beta template counts normalized to usable DNA, with usable DNA estimated by amplifying and sequencing housekeeping genes. Two-sided Kruskal-Wallis tests were used to compare TCR metrics between histologic stages. In TCRdb, the immuneACCESS table is reduced to in-frame sequences with V and J assigned. These tables do not hold every clone; where another copy was compared, an unresolved V gene accounts for under half, and the others remain unexplained. That table gives V, J and clone size, and the DNA gave D and trimming. The sample yields 9,500 to 15,000 clones; more than 70% were counted once. The ten top clones hold 3.5% to 4% of the sample.

What the authors observed across the whole study: Normal lung had the highest top T cell clone frequencies, and these frequencies appeared to fall progressively from AAH through AIS, MIA and invasive adenocarcinoma. Because all patients came from Japan and China, whether the findings apply to Western populations was uncertain. T cell clonality was highest in KRAS-mutant nodules compared with EGFR-mutant or double wild-type lesions. The highest clonality was observed in normal lung, whereas higher T cell density and diversity but lower clonality appeared to be present in later-stage lesions. The findings reflected association rather than direct causation, and larger cohorts with long-term follow-up and longitudinal biopsies were considered necessary.

Patients underwent resection in Japan or China between about 2013 and 2018. Two lung cancer pathologists independently reviewed H&E slides to confirm the histologic diagnosis of every case. To enrich premalignant or tumor cells for nucleic acid extraction, macro-dissection was performed after pathologic assessment. DNA was isolated from FFPE tissue using the AllPrep DNA/RNA FFPE Kit. Notes on this clone: What this receptor recognizes is not known. Base qualities are not provided; no much larger clone lies one nucleotide away.

The clonotype comes from a person over 45 with lung adenocarcinoma. The sample comprised FFPE tissue from an adenomatous hyperplasia lung lesion. The label giving this sample's cell subset or site can be read as: atypical adenomatous hyperplasia (AAH), lung preneoplasia. The sequence joins TRBV4-1 to TRBJ2-2, and TRBD1 matches 7 of the central bases. The encoded CDR3 is CASSARTGTGELFF. Here is the DNA: TGCGCCAGCAGCGCAAGGACAGGCACCGGGGAGCTGTTTTTT.